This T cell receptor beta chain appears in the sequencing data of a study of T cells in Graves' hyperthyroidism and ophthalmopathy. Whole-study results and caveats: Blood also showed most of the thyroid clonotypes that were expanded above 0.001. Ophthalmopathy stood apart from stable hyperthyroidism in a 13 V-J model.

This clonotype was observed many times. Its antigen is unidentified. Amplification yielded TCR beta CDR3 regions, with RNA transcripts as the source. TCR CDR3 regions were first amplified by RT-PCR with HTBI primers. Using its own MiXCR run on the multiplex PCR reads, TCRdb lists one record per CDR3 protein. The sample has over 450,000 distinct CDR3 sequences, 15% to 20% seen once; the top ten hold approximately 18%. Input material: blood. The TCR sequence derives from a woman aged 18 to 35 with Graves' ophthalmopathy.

CDR3 bases: TGTGCCAGCAGCCCCCGGGGAGGACTCTCCTATAATTCACCCCTCCACTTT. Encoded protein: CASSPRGGLSYNSPLHF. This chain joins TRBV9 and TRBJ1-6; D gene unclear. This CDR3 comprises 17 residues. Germline values: CDR1 SGDLS, CDR2 YYNGEE. V lost 4 bases and J 0 bases, leaving 14 bases between the germline ends.